Each of the 26 T cell receptor beta chains below was sequenced from the same sample in a study of blood T cell repertoires in COVID-19. Sequencing was performed with immunoSEQ multiplex PCR; in TCRdb, only in-frame clones are kept and a portion is missing. The data show around 320,000 clones, 90% seen once. The sequencing sample was made of PBMCs or T cells enriched from blood (not recorded which). Receptors were obtained from a woman under 40 who had been exposed to COVID-19.

J is TRBJ2-5 and V is TRBV6-2 or TRBV6-3, with 7 positions matching TRBD2. Germline V lookup: CDR1 MNHEY, CDR2 SVGEGT. With 2 bases clipped from V and 1 base from J, the junction kept 7 bases outside the gene matches. CDR3 length: 16 residues. The CDR3 DNA sequence: TGTGCCAGCAGTTACATCCCGACTAGCATCCAAGAGACCCAGTACTTC. This sequence encodes CASSYIPTSIQETQYF.

The rearrangement uses TRBV3-1 (or the pseudogene TRBV3-2) and TRBJ1-5, with D unresolved. Trimming shortened V by 0 bases and J by 6 bases, and 12 bases separated the two germline ends. The CDR3 length is 15 residues. Looked up from germline, CDR1 is LGHDT and CDR2 is YNNKEL (reference sequence). CDR3 region: CASSQDVGWVQPQHF. Here the CDR3 DNA reads TGTGCCAGCAGCCAAGACGTCGGGTGGGTTCAGCCCCAGCATTTT.

This chain connects TRBV4-1 to TRBJ1-4, with D hard to call. CDR3 length: 17 residues. CDR1 and CDR2 from the germline V gene are MGHRA and YSYEKL. V lost 3 bases and J 5 bases, leaving 19 bases between the germline ends. The CDR3 reads CASSQKTGRVRNEKLFF. The CDR3 DNA reads TGCGCCAGCAGCCAGAAGACCGGGAGGGTTCGGAATGAAAAACTGTTTTTT.

The chain joins TRBV19 to TRBJ1-2; 7 bases are a match to TRBD1. CDR3 size: 15 residues. CDR1 and CDR2 (germline): LNHDA, SQIVND (reference sequence). With 5 bases clipped from V and 4 bases from J, the junction kept 10 bases outside the gene matches. The CDR3 protein is CASSASRQGSYGYTF. CDR3 bases: TGTGCCAGTAGTGCATCAAGACAGGGCTCCTATGGCTACACCTTC.

This clone has just one count. V usage is TRBV6-5 and J usage is TRBJ1-6; D gene ambiguous. The CDR3 loop spans 14 amino acids. Deletions cut 6 bases from V and 8 bases from J, with 14 bases between. Germline lookup yields CDR1 MNHEY and CDR2 SVGAGI. The CDR3 spells CASRRFEADSPLHF. The DNA of the CDR3 is TGTGCCAGCAGGAGGTTTGAGGCTGATTCACCCCTCCACTTT.

This sequence joins TRBV2 and TRBJ1-5; 7 bases fit TRBD1. The CDR3 is made up of 14 amino acids. Germline V lookup: CDR1 SNHLY, CDR2 FYNNEI. The junction had 2 bases not matched to a gene; V was cut back by 3 bases and J by 3 bases. The CDR3 DNA sequence: TGTGCCAGCAGTGAGCAGGGGGTCAATCAGCCCCAGCATTTT. As protein: CASSEQGVNQPQHF. The entire variable domain, with the rest obtained from reference TRBV2 and TRBJ1-5, is as follows: EPEVTQTPSHQVTQMGQEVILRCVPISNHLYFYWYRQILGQKVEFLVSFYNNEISEKSEIFDDQFSVERPDGSNFTLKIRSTKLEDSAMYFCASSEQGVNQPQHFGDGTRLSIL.

The CDR3 nucleotides read TGCGCCAGCAGCTTGGATCAGGGGCCTGAAGCTTTCTTT. The encoded protein is CASSLDQGPEAFF. The rearrangement joins TRBV5-1 to TRBJ1-1, with D perhaps TRBD1 (6 bases). V lost 0 bases and J lost 6, with 9 bases in between. The length of the CDR3 is 13 residues. CDR1 and CDR2 (germline): SGHRS, YFSETQ.

The rearrangement links TRBV5-1 to TRBJ2-5, with 13 bases matching TRBD2. Germline assignment: CDR1 SGHRS and CDR2 YFSETQ. J gave up 7 bases and V 4 bases, and 16 bases lay outside the gene matches. This CDR3 spans 18 amino acids. The CDR3 region has the DNA TGCGCCAGCAGCCTGGAGCCCGGGACTAGCGGGGTTTGGGGGACCCAGTACTTC. Amino acid sequence: CASSLEPGTSGVWGTQYF.

The chain has TRBV7-9 and TRBJ1-1; possibly TRBD1 for D (5 bases). Germline CDR1 and CDR2: SEHNR and FQNEAQ (reference sequence). The length of the CDR3 is 14 residues. V lost 3 bases to trimming and J lost 1 base, with 9 bases between them. In DNA form, the CDR3 reads TGTGCCAGCAGCTTGAGGACAACGAACACTGAAGCTTTCTTT. This translates into CASSLRTTNTEAFF.

Here the CDR3 reads CASSFEQGRSEKLFF. The CDR3 DNA is TGTGCCAGCAGCTTCGAACAGGGGAGGAGTGAAAAACTGTTTTTT. This chain joins TRBV13 and TRBJ1-4; 7 bases agree with TRBD1. V trimming: 3 bases; J trimming: 7 bases; junction bases outside the gene matches: 8. The germline gives CDR1 PRHDT, CDR2 FYEKMQ (reference sequence). This CDR3 region has 15 residues. Together with reference TRBV13 and TRBJ1-4, the CDR3 gives the full variable domain: AAGVIQSPRHLIKEKRETATLKCYPIPRHDTVYWYQQGPGQDPQFLISFYEKMQSDKGSIPDRFSAQQFSDYHSELNMSSLELGDSALYFCASSFEQGRSEKLFFGSGTQLSVL.

V is TRBV24-1 and J is TRBJ2-7; weak D call: TRBD1 (6 bases). The CDR3 is made up of 12 amino acids. Germline V gives CDR1 KGHDR, CDR2 SFDVKD. Trimming took 3 bases from V and 4 from J, leaving 6 bases between them. The CDR3 DNA is TGTGCCACCAGTGATCAGGGGTACGAGCAGTACTTC. Amino acids: CATSDQGYEQYF.

The V gene is TRBV3-1 (or the pseudogene TRBV3-2), the J gene TRBJ2-3; 7 nucleotides agree with TRBD2. The CDR3 runs to 15 residues. V lost 1 base to trimming and J lost 4 bases; unmatched junction nucleotides: 5. In germline, CDR1 is LGHDT, CDR2 YNNKEL (reference sequence). This CDR3 reads CASSQVGGEADTQYF. For the CDR3, the DNA is TGTGCCAGCAGCCAAGTGGGGGGGGAAGCAGATACGCAGTATTTT.

The rearrangement uses TRBV9 and TRBJ1-3; 7 bases match TRBD1. The CDR3 covers 15 residues. CDR1 is SGDLS and CDR2 is YYNGEE in the germline V gene. The trim removed 3 bases at V and 3 bases at J, leaving 6 bases unmatched. In DNA, the CDR3 is TGTGCCAGCAGCGCCAACAGGGGATATGGAAACACCATATATTTT. Amino acid sequence: CASSANRGYGNTIYF. Based on the CDR3 plus reference TRBV9 and TRBJ1-3, the full variable domain is DSGVTQTPKHLITATGQRVTLRCSPRSGDLSVYWYQQSLDQGLQFLIQYYNGEERAKGNILERFSAQQFPDLHSELNLSSLELGDSALYFCASSANRGYGNTIYFGEGSWLTVV.

V usage is TRBV5-3 and J usage is TRBJ1-2; 7 bases align to TRBD1. TRBV5-3 is designated an ORF whose function remains uncertain. This CDR3 comprises 18 residues. V shed 3 bases, J shed 5 bases, and the junction held 19 bases outside the gene matches. The CDR3 bases are TGTGCCAGAAGCTCAACCCGAACGAATAGAGACAGGGATTATGGCTACACCTTC. Residues: CARSSTRTNRDRDYGYTF.

V usage is TRBV7-2 and J usage is TRBJ2-2; TRBD2 matches at 7 bases. The CDR3 is 16 amino acids. CDR1 SGHTA and CDR2 FQGNSA come from the germline V gene. V gave up 5 bases and J gave up 2 bases; unmatched junction bases: 8. In DNA, the CDR3 is TGTGCCAGCAGCCCGCGAGCGGGGTTCAACACCGGGGAGCTGTTTTTT. Protein: CASSPRAGFNTGELFF.

V usage is TRBV29-1 and J usage is TRBJ1-1; D might be TRBD1 (5 bases). The CDR3 length is 16 residues. Trimming took 4 bases from V and 1 from J, leaving 19 bases between them. Germline-derived CDR1 and CDR2 are SQVTM and ANQGSEA. The CDR3 here is CSVVRRGPRGNTEAFF. The CDR3 DNA reads TGCAGCGTTGTTCGAAGGGGCCCGCGGGGGAACACTGAAGCTTTCTTT.

The genes are TRBV12-2 and TRBJ1-2; the table's D call, TRBD1, has no DNA check behind it. TRBV12-2 is noted as a pseudogene. CDR3 length: 14 amino acids. The CDR3 here is CASRLGDSYYGYTF. As DNA, the CDR3 is TGTGCAAGTCGCTTAGGGGACAGCTACTATGGCTACACCTTC.

V is TRBV4-1 and J is TRBJ2-7; 7 bases line up with TRBD2. Losses at the gene ends were 3 bases for V and 1 base for J; bases not matched to a gene: 3. Germline V gene data show CDR1 as MGHRA and CDR2 as YSYEKL. The CDR3 consists of 14 residues. CDR3 sequence reads: CASSQGLPSYEQYF. Written as DNA, the CDR3 is TGCGCCAGCAGCCAGGGACTACCGTCCTACGAGCAGTACTTC.

The chain recombines TRBV15 with TRBJ2-3, with TRBD2 as a possible D gene (5 bases). Per the germline V gene, CDR1 is LNHNV and CDR2 is YYDKDF (reference sequence). CDR3 length equals 14 residues. Trimming took 5 bases from V and 0 from J, leaving 9 bases between them. The CDR3 region has the DNA TGTGCCACCAGCGGACTCGTTAGCACAGATACGCAGTATTTT. Protein sequence: CATSGLVSTDTQYF.

V and J are TRBV29-1 and TRBJ2-7, with D hard to call. V was shortened by 2 bases and J by 2 bases, with 13 bases between the two germline ends. The CDR3 sequence is 14 residues long. Germline V gene sequence: CDR1 SQVTM, CDR2 ANQGSEA. CDR3 in amino acids: CSVELEQKPYEQYF. The CDR3 bases are TGCAGCGTTGAATTGGAACAGAAGCCCTACGAGCAGTACTTC.

The rearrangement links TRBV12-3 or TRBV12-4 to TRBJ1-5; D is possibly TRBD1 (5 bases). The CDR3 has 13 residues. Trimming pared 4 bases from V and 4 bases from J, leaving 8 bases between. The CDR3 DNA reads TGTGCCAGCAGTTCGGAGGGGAATCAGCCCCAGCATTTT. Translation gives CASSSEGNQPQHF.

This clone was detected only once. CDR3 DNA: TGTGCCTGGAGTGTCGGGACAGGGCGCCACGAGCAGTACTTC. This gives the protein CAWSVGTGRHEQYF. The chain couples TRBV30 to TRBJ2-7; TRBD1 agrees at 9 bases. The CDR3 is 14 residues long. Losses at the gene ends were 0 bases for V and 5 bases for J; bases not matched to a gene: 5. Germline CDR1 and CDR2: GTSNPN and SVGIG (reference sequence).

This sequence joins TRBV6-2 or TRBV6-3 and TRBJ2-5, with D maybe TRBD1 (6 bases). Germline CDR1 reads MNHEY; CDR2 reads SVGEGT. Trimming removed 2 bases at V and 0 bases at J, with 28 bases between. CDR3 length: 21 residues. CDR3 coding DNA: TGTGCCAGCAGTTACGAGATGACTACAGGGCCCACGACCCGGTACCAAGAGACCCAGTACTTC. It translates to CASSYEMTTGPTTRYQETQYF.

The chain couples TRBV4-1 to TRBJ2-5, with 11 bases aligning to TRBD2. With 3 bases clipped from V and 4 bases from J, the junction kept 4 bases outside the gene matches. The germline gives CDR1 MGHRA, CDR2 YSYEKL. The CDR3 extends over 15 amino acids. CDR3 region: CASSQLAGGGETQYF. CDR3 bases: TGCGCCAGCAGCCAGCTAGCGGGGGGTGGAGAGACCCAGTACTTC.

This chain joins TRBV7-6 and TRBJ1-2, with 7 bases aligning to TRBD1. CDR1 and CDR2 (germline): SGHVS, FNYEAQ. V lost 5 bases and J lost 0; bases outside the gene matches: 6. CDR3 length: 15 residues. Here the CDR3 DNA reads TGTGCCAGCAGCAAAGGACAGGAGGCTAACTATGGCTACACCTTC. This gives the protein CASSKGQEANYGYTF.

In its sample, this clone was seen once. This chain links TRBV6-1 with TRBJ1-1; D remains unclear. With 3 bases removed from V and 0 bases from J, the gap between germline ends came to 5 bases. Germline V gene sequence: CDR1 MNHNS, CDR2 SASEGT. CDR3 length equals 13 residues. CDR3 DNA sequence: TGTGCCAGCAGTGATTCAGTGAACACTGAAGCTTTCTTT. This translates into CASSDSVNTEAFF.